The entry below gives a single T cell receptor (beta chain) sequence along with its context. Its antigen remains unidentified. The data belong to a study of shared clonotypes between healthy human individuals. The assay was run at deep level. In the original processing: Filtering differed for immunoSEQ, which gave only junction sequences without quality scores. Clones were read by immunoSEQ multiplex PCR, and TCRdb kept only the in-frame ones, dropping some. That table furnishes V, J and clone size, whereas the DNA furnished D and trimming. The table shows over 1.5 million clones, with 98% occurring only once. Study conclusions and caveats: Generation probabilities were higher for clonotypes shared across all four sorted-subset donors than for unshared ones. Several donors held about 5% of naive CD4 clonotypes in common.

CDR1 is MNHEY and CDR2 is SMNVEV in the germline V gene (reference sequence). Trimming removed 3 bases from V and 1 base from J, with 11 bases in between. The CDR3 length is 15 residues. Sample: naive CD4+ T cells sorted from blood. The sample's subset: CD45RA+ positively selected. The V and J genes are TRBV27 and TRBJ2-3; D unresolved. This TCR derives from a man aged 30-40 years in good health. DNA for the CDR3: TGTGCCAGCAGTTTTGATGGGTCGGGCACAGATACGCAGTATTTT. Residues: CASSFDGSGTDTQYF.